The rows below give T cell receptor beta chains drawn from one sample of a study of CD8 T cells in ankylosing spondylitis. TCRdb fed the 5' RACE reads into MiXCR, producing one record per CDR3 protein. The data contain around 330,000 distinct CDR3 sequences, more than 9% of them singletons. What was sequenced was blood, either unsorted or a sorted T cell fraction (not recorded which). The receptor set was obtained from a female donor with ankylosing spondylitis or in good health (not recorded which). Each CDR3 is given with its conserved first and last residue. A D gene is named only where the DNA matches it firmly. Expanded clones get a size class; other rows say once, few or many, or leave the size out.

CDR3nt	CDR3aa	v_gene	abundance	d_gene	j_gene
TGTGCCAGCAGCCCGCTCTCCTGGACTAGCGGACCCTCCTACGAGCAGTACTTC	CASSPLSWTSGPSYEQYF	TRBV11-2	NA	TRBD2	TRBJ2-7
TGTGCCATCAGTCCTGGGGCGTCCGGGGCCAACGTCCTGACTTTC	CAISPGASGANVLTF	TRBV10-3	few	NA	TRBJ2-6
TGTGCCAGCAGCCGGACAGGGGTTGACTACGAGCAGTACTTC	CASSRTGVDYEQYF	TRBV7-2	few	TRBD1	TRBJ2-7
TGTGCCAGCAGCGTAGAACTAGCGGGAGTCCCCCACTCTAGCACAGATACGCAGTATTTT	CASSVELAGVPHSSTDTQYF	TRBV9	many	TRBD2	TRBJ2-3
TGTGCCAGCAGCACCAGACTAGCGACAGAGACCCAGTACTTC	CASSTRLATETQYF	TRBV7-6	few	TRBD2	TRBJ2-5
TGCAGCGTTGAGACAGGGGGAGAGACCCAGTACTTC	CSVETGGETQYF	TRBV29-1	many	TRBD1	TRBJ2-5
TGTGCCAGCAAGACTAGCGGGAGGGAAACGCAGTATTTT	CASKTSGRETQYF	TRBV28	few	TRBD2	TRBJ2-3
TGTGCCAGCAGCCAGAGCCGGACTACAAGCACAGATACGCAGTATTTT	CASSQSRTTSTDTQYF	TRBV5-5	many	NA	TRBJ2-3
TGCAGTGCTAGCGGGGGGGGGCACAATGAGCAGTTCTTC	CSASGGGHNEQFF	TRBV20-1	few	TRBD2	TRBJ2-1
TGTGCCTTGGACTCCCACCAGCAGTTCTTC	CALDSHQQFF	TRBV30	many	NA	TRBJ2-1
TGTGCCAGCAGTAAAATTAGCGGGCCCAGACCCTTACAAGAGACCCAGTACTTC	CASSKISGPRPLQETQYF	TRBV6-1	many	TRBD2	TRBJ2-5
TGCAGTGCTAGATCAAACAAGGACAGTCTACTAGCCAAAAACATTCAGTACTTC	CSARSNKDSLLAKNIQYF	TRBV20-1	many	NA	TRBJ2-4
TGTGCCAGCAGTCCAGGGACTAGCGGGAGGGCCGAAGAGACCCAGTACTTC	CASSPGTSGRAEETQYF	TRBV12-3/TRBV12-4	NA	TRBD2	TRBJ2-5
TGTGCCAGCAGCCATCTCCGGGACAGGGGGTCACCCCTCCACTTT	CASSHLRDRGSPLHF	TRBV3-1	NA	TRBD1	TRBJ1-6
TGTGCCAGCAGTTTCCGCGGGACAGGGAATGAAAAACTGTTTTTT	CASSFRGTGNEKLFF	TRBV6-2/TRBV6-3	few	TRBD1	TRBJ1-4
TGTGCCAGCAGCTTAAGCGGGGGAAACTACAATGAGCAGTTCTTC	CASSLSGGNYNEQFF	TRBV7-3	many	TRBD2	TRBJ2-1
TGTGCCAGCACCTCAGGGGTCAATCAGCCCCAGCATTTT	CASTSGVNQPQHF	TRBV12-3/TRBV12-4	many	NA	TRBJ1-5
TGCGCCAGCAGCTTGAAAGAGACCAGCTCCTACAATGAGCAGTTCTTC	CASSLKETSSYNEQFF	TRBV5-1	NA	NA	TRBJ2-1
TGTGCCTGGAGTCAGAGCTCCTACGAGCAGTACTTC	CAWSQSSYEQYF	TRBV30	many	NA	TRBJ2-7
TGTGCCAGCAGTTCGACAGGGAGTAATTCACCCCTCCACTTT	CASSSTGSNSPLHF	TRBV12-3/TRBV12-4	many	TRBD1	TRBJ1-6
TGTGCCAGCAGCCAATGGGACAGGGATGAAAAACTGTTTTTT	CASSQWDRDEKLFF	TRBV14	many	TRBD1	TRBJ1-4
TGCGCCAGCAGCTATGCCGGGACGGGGAACACTGAAGCTTTCTTT	CASSYAGTGNTEAFF	TRBV6-5	many	NA	TRBJ1-1
TGCGCCAGCAGTTCCGGGACTATCTTC	CASSSGTIF	TRBV10-1	many	TRBD2	TRBJ2-7